These 11 T cell receptor beta chains share one sample of origin, sequenced in a study of lymphopenia after photon versus proton radiotherapy. This table comes from immunoSEQ multiplex PCR, and its TCRdb copy is limited to in-frame clones, with some not included. The sample consists of 12,000 or so clones, around 92% of them appearing once. The sample in question was peripheral blood, obtained from a patient treated with proton-based radiotherapy. The receptors originated from a man between 60 and 70 years old with pancreatic cancer.

J is TRBJ2-3 and V is TRBV27; D remains ambiguous. The CDR3 is 16 amino acids. Between the trimmed V and J ends, which lost 1 base and 0 bases, there was a span of 11 bases. Germline values: CDR1 MNHEY, CDR2 SMNVEV (reference sequence). The CDR3 here is CASSLFPGGSTDTQYF. CDR3 nucleotide sequence: TGTGCCAGCAGTTTATTCCCGGGTGGTAGCACAGATACGCAGTATTTT.

The chain's CDR3 is CASSLSQGARGAFF. Here the CDR3 DNA reads TGTGCCAGCAGTTTATCGCAGGGGGCGCGGGGAGCTTTCTTT. The chain employs TRBV28 and TRBJ1-1; TRBD1 agrees at 8 bases. Germline CDR1 and CDR2: MDHEN and SYDVKM. V trimming: 1 base; J trimming: 10 bases; junction bases outside the gene matches: 8. The CDR3 totals 14 residues.

The chain joins TRBV19 to TRBJ1-5, with D hard to call. The germline CDR1 and CDR2 sequences are LNHDA and SQIVND (reference sequence). Trimming stripped 5 bases from V and 5 bases from J, with 13 bases between. The CDR3 contains 14 residues. In DNA, the CDR3 is TGTGCCAGTAGTGTCCGGGCCCGGGATCAGCCCCAGCATTTT. Translation gives CASSVRARDQPQHF.

V and J are TRBV28 and TRBJ2-3; 10 positions agree with TRBD2. Trimming took 6 bases from V and 5 from J; bases not matched to a gene: 11. Germline-derived CDR1 and CDR2 are MDHEN and SYDVKM. The CDR3 spans 16 residues. The CDR3 loop is CASSAHSSGSGDTQYF. CDR3 nucleotide sequence: TGTGCCAGCAGCGCCCACTCTAGCGGGAGCGGAGATACGCAGTATTTT.

This clone was seen more than once but under ten times. The chain links TRBV27 to TRBJ1-4, with D perhaps matching TRBD1 (5 bases). CDR3 length equals 15 residues. The V and J ends lost 5 bases and 7 bases respectively, with 17 bases between them. Germline CDR1 and CDR2: MNHEY and SMNVEV (reference sequence). CDR3 nucleotides: TGTGCCAGCAGTCTGTCCGGGACTTGGGGTGAAAAACTGTTTTTT. It translates to CASSLSGTWGEKLFF.

The sample holds a few counts of this clone. The J gene is TRBJ2-2, the V gene TRBV12-5, with 10 bases aligning to TRBD1. J lost 4 bases, V lost 6 bases, and 17 bases had no gene match. The germline CDR1 and CDR2 sequences are LGHNT and FRNRAP. This CDR3 has 19 amino acids. CDR3 loop: CASGLYILPGQGSTGELFF. The CDR3 DNA follows: TGTGCTAGTGGACTTTACATCCTTCCGGGACAGGGGAGCACCGGGGAGCTGTTTTTT.

This sequence joins TRBV18 and TRBJ1-3; D not resolved. Germline loops: CDR1 KGHSH, CDR2 LQKENI. The V end lost 4 bases, the J end lost 4 bases, and 20 bases lay between the germline ends. The CDR3 is 17 amino acids. The CDR3 nucleotides are TGTGCCAGCTCACGGTCAGGAGAGTCCTCTTCCGGAAACACCATATATTTT. Amino acid sequence: CASSRSGESSSGNTIYF.

The chain employs TRBV27 and TRBJ2-3; 9 bases match TRBD2. CDR1 and CDR2 (germline): MNHEY, SMNVEV (reference sequence). Trimming removed 1 base from V and 3 bases from J; junction bases left unmatched: 5. The CDR3 loop spans 16 amino acids. The CDR3 reads CASSLYLAGLTDTQYF. The DNA for the CDR3 is TGTGCCAGCAGTTTATATCTAGCGGGACTAACAGATACGCAGTATTTT.

CDR3 residues: CASSPGRGRSNEQFF. The DNA for the CDR3 is TGTGCCAGCAGCCCTGGCAGGGGAAGGTCCAATGAGCAGTTCTTC. This chain joins TRBV7-2 and TRBJ2-1, with a tentative D call TRBD1 (6 bases). The CDR3 contains 15 residues. Trimming left V 5 bases short and J 6 bases short, with 17 bases between. From germline, CDR1 is SGHTA and CDR2 FQGNSA.

V gene TRBV4-2 combines with J gene TRBJ1-2, with D possibly TRBD1 on 5 matching bases. Germline V gene sequence: CDR1 LGHNA, CDR2 YNFKEQ. V gave up 1 base and J gave up 4 bases, with 13 bases separating them. The CDR3 has 15 amino acids. Here the CDR3 DNA reads TGTGCCAGCAGCCAAGGGGGGTCCGACCCCTATGGCTACACCTTC. It translates to CASSQGGSDPYGYTF.

V gene TRBV5-8 combines with J gene TRBJ2-5, with D possibly being TRBD1 (5 bases). This CDR3 comprises 16 residues. CDR1 is SGHTS, CDR2 YDEGEE, per germline. V was trimmed by 1 base and J by 0 bases, leaving 13 bases between them. CDR3 bases: TGTGCCAGCAGCTTGAAGACAGCCGTGTACCAAGAGACCCAGTACTTC. Translating it yields CASSLKTAVYQETQYF.